The 12 T cell receptor beta chains in this list originate from one sample, sequenced in a study of OX40 agonist ivuxolimab in advanced cancers. Produced via immunoSEQ multiplex PCR; TCRdb's table is partial and in-frame only. The table includes 55,000 to 80,000 clones, approximately 85% detected once. The source was CD4+ or CD8+ T cells sorted from blood, collected in a trial of the OX40 agonist ivuxolimab. All receptors come from an adult with an advanced solid tumor such as melanoma, head and neck, liver or kidney cancer.

V usage is TRBV19 and J usage is TRBJ2-2; 8 nucleotides align to TRBD1. Losses at the gene ends were 4 bases for V and 5 bases for J; bases not matched to a gene: 3. CDR1 and CDR2 from the germline V gene are LNHDA and SQIVND (reference sequence). This CDR3 region has 14 residues. The CDR3 here is CASSTTGETGELFF. CDR3 in DNA: TGTGCCAGTAGTACGACAGGGGAGACCGGGGAGCTGTTTTTT. The whole variable domain, remainder taken from reference TRBV19 and TRBJ2-2, is DGGITQSPKYLFRKEGQNVTLSCEQNLNHDAMYWYRQDPGQGLRLIYYSQIVNDFQKGDIAEGYSVSREKKESFPLTVTSAQKNPTAFYLCASSTTGETGELFFGEGSRLTVL.

This sequence joins TRBV6-6 and TRBJ2-7, with a tentative D call TRBD2 (6 bases). CDR3 length: 13 residues. The germline V and J ends were trimmed by 6 bases and 3 bases, with 12 bases remaining between them. Germline V gene sequence: CDR1 MNHNY, CDR2 SVGAGI (reference sequence). The CDR3, as DNA: TGTGCCAGCAGGTACGGGGGACGCTACGAGCAGTACTTC. Its protein product is CASRYGGRYEQYF.

The chain employs TRBV30 and TRBJ2-1, with TRBD2 matching 10 bases. Germline CDR1 and CDR2: GTSNPN and SVGIG (reference sequence). The CDR3 consists of 16 residues. V lost 0 bases to trimming and J lost 1 base; unmatched junction nucleotides: 3. The CDR3: CAWSVAGGQSYNEQFF. The CDR3 DNA is TGTGCCTGGAGTGTAGCGGGGGGGCAATCCTACAATGAGCAGTTCTTC. The full variable domain, rest sourced from reference TRBV30 and TRBJ2-1, is SQTIHQWPATLVQPVGSPLSLECTVEGTSNPNLYWYRQAAGRGLQLLFYSVGIGQISSEVPQNLSASRPQDRQFILSSKKLLLSDSGFYLCAWSVAGGQSYNEQFFGPGTRLTVL.

The J gene is TRBJ2-2, the V gene TRBV4-1; D is unresolved. CDR1 is MGHRA and CDR2 is YSYEKL in the germline V gene. The CDR3 totals 15 residues. The V gene lost 0 bases and the J gene lost 3 bases, with 8 bases spanning the gap. The CDR3 DNA follows: TGCGCCAGCAGCCAAGATCGGCTGCACACCGGGGAGCTGTTTTTT. Its protein product is CASSQDRLHTGELFF.

In its sample, this clone was seen once. J is TRBJ2-3 and V is TRBV7-3; TRBD2 matches 8 bases. The germline V gene encodes CDR1 SGHTA and CDR2 FQGTGA. The CDR3 extends over 16 amino acids. Unmatched junction bases numbered 9, after V lost 4 bases and J lost 3 bases. The DNA for the CDR3 is TGTGCCAGCAGCTCCCGGACTAGCCGCTTTACAGATACGCAGTATTTT. Translated: CASSSRTSRFTDTQYF.

Written as DNA, the CDR3 is TGTGCCAGCAGCGTAGGGTTCAACTCCTACGAGCAGTACTTC. Protein: CASSVGFNSYEQYF. V is TRBV9 and J is TRBJ2-7; D is unresolved. CDR3 length equals 14 residues. V dropped 0 bases and J dropped 0 bases, with 7 bases sitting between them. Per germline, CDR1 SGDLS and CDR2 YYNGEE.

The CDR3 here is CASTSGEDTQYF. CDR3 sequence (DNA): TGTGCCAGCACCTCAGGGGAGGATACGCAGTATTTT. The chain links TRBV7-2 to TRBJ2-3; tentative D call: TRBD1 (6 bases). The ends were cut back, 7 bases at V and 6 bases at J, with 11 bases in the middle. Germline CDR1 SGHTA, CDR2 FQGNSA. CDR3 size: 12 residues.

The chain joins TRBV6-6 to TRBJ1-2; the D gene is possibly TRBD1 (5 bases). The ends were cut back, 6 bases at V and 8 bases at J, with 16 bases in the middle. There are 13 residues in the CDR3. CDR1 is MNHNY, CDR2 SVGAGI, per germline (reference sequence). The CDR3 loop is CASRDGTGYGYTF. The DNA of the CDR3 is TGTGCCAGCAGAGACGGGACTGGGTACGGCTACACCTTC.

This clone was recorded only once. V usage is TRBV4-1 and J usage is TRBJ2-5; weak D call: TRBD2 (5 bases). The CDR3 runs to 14 residues. V was pared by 1 base and J by 5 bases, with 11 bases between. The germline CDR1 and CDR2 sequences are MGHRA and YSYEKL. CDR3 sequence: CASSQVVLVETQYF. The DNA for the CDR3 is TGCGCCAGCAGCCAAGTTGTACTAGTTGAGACCCAGTACTTC.

This clone was seen a few times. V usage is TRBV7-2 and J usage is TRBJ2-7; no clear D gene. This CDR3 has 11 amino acids. The V gene's germline CDR1 is SGHTA and CDR2 FQGNSA. Trimming removed 9 bases from V and 1 base from J, with 7 bases in between. The CDR3 DNA sequence: TGTGCCAGTTTGTATTCCTACGAGCAGTACTTC. Translated, it gives CASLYSYEQYF.

V usage is TRBV5-4 and J usage is TRBJ2-7; maybe TRBD1 (6 bases). Looked up from germline, CDR1 is SGHNT and CDR2 is YYREEE (reference sequence). The V end was cut by 0 bases, the J end by 4 bases, with 17 bases between. The CDR3 length is 16 residues. Here the CDR3 DNA reads TGTGCCAGCAGCTTGGCCGACAGGAGGACTCGGTACGAGCAGTACTTC. Translating it yields CASSLADRRTRYEQYF.

The V call is TRBV7-9, the J call TRBJ2-5, with D tentatively TRBD1 or TRBD2 (5 bases each). Per germline, CDR1 SEHNR and CDR2 FQNEAQ (reference sequence). The V and J ends lost 5 bases and 1 base respectively, with 8 bases between them. The CDR3 length is 13 residues. CDR3 sequence reads: CASSRDGQETQYF. As DNA, the CDR3 is TGTGCCAGCAGCCGGGACGGCCAAGAGACCCAGTACTTC.